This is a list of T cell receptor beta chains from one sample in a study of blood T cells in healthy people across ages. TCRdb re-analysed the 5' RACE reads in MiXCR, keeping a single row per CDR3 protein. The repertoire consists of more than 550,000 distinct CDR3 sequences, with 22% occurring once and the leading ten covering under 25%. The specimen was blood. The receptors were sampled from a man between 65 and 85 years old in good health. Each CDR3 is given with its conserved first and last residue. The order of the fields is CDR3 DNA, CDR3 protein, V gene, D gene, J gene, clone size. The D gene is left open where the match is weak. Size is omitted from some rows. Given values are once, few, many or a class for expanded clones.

TGCAGCGTTGAACCTAACACAGATACGCAGTATTTT	CSVEPNTDTQYF	TRBV29-1	NA	TRBJ2-3	many
TGCGCCAGCAGCTTGGGGACGGTTGGGACTGAAGCTTTCTTT	CASSLGTVGTEAFF	TRBV5-1	NA	TRBJ1-1	NA
TGTGCCAGCAGTCCCGACGGACGAGCTAACTATGGCTACACCTTC	CASSPDGRANYGYTF	TRBV28	NA	TRBJ1-2	NA
TGTGCCAGCAGCTTGGTTGGGGAGAGCACAGATACGCAGTATTTT	CASSLVGESTDTQYF	TRBV5-6	NA	TRBJ2-3	NA
TGTGCCATCTCCGAGGGCGAGGGCTACAATGAGCAGTTCTTC	CAISEGEGYNEQFF	TRBV10-3	NA	TRBJ2-1	few
TGTGCCAGCAGCTTCTTTCAGGGGGATGACGAGCAGTACTTC	CASSFFQGDDEQYF	TRBV7-9	TRBD1	TRBJ2-7	NA
TGCGCCAGCAGCTTGGGGTTGCTTCAACAGGGCTCGAGCACTGAAGCTTTCTTT	CASSLGLLQQGSSTEAFF	TRBV5-1	NA	TRBJ1-1	few
TGCAGCGTTGGGTCGGGGGGGAACACCGGGGAGCTGTTTTTT	CSVGSGGNTGELFF	TRBV29-1	TRBD2	TRBJ2-2	NA
TGTGCCAGCAGTTTTGGACCCAACACCGGGGAGCTGTTTTTT	CASSFGPNTGELFF	TRBV12-3/TRBV12-4	NA	TRBJ2-2	many
TGTGCCAGCAGCTTGGGCGGTGAAGCTTTCTTT	CASSLGGEAFF	TRBV5-1	NA	TRBJ1-1	many
TGCGCCAGCAGCCAAGATTGGTCGCAAGCCAAAAACATTCAGTACTTC	CASSQDWSQAKNIQYF	TRBV4-3	NA	TRBJ2-4	few
TGCGCCAGCAGTGACTACGGGGGGGACACAGATACGCAGTATTTT	CASSDYGGDTDTQYF	TRBV10-2	TRBD2	TRBJ2-3	few
TGCGCCAGCAGTACTACTAGCGGAGATTACAATGAGCAGTTCTTC	CASSTTSGDYNEQFF	TRBV5-1	TRBD2	TRBJ2-1	few
TGCAGCGTCGCTAGGGCGGGTCGGGGGAGCACTGAAGCTTTCTTT	CSVARAGRGSTEAFF	TRBV29-1	NA	TRBJ1-1	NA
TGTGCCAGTAGTATAGGGACAGGGGGAGGACAGACCCAGTACTTC	CASSIGTGGGQTQYF	TRBV19	TRBD1	TRBJ2-5	few
TGTGCCAGCAGCCATGGACTAGCGGGACAAGCTAGCACAGATACGCAGTATTTT	CASSHGLAGQASTDTQYF	TRBV4-2	TRBD2	TRBJ2-3	few
TGTGCCAGCAGCGCGACAGGGCACAATGAAAAACTGTTTTTT	CASSATGHNEKLFF	TRBV7-9	TRBD1	TRBJ1-4	NA
TGTGCCAGCAGTCCTGGGGACGCCTATGGCTACACCTTC	CASSPGDAYGYTF	TRBV2	NA	TRBJ1-2	few
TGTGCCAGCAGCCAAGGATTACAGGGCCGAGAGACCCAGTACTTC	CASSQGLQGRETQYF	TRBV3-1	NA	TRBJ2-5	NA
TGCAGTGCTAGGGTTCAAGAGACCCAGTACTTC	CSARVQETQYF	TRBV20-1	NA	TRBJ2-5	many
TGTGCCACCAGTGATCCGGGAGGAACAGATACGCAGTATTTT	CATSDPGGTDTQYF	TRBV24-1	TRBD2	TRBJ2-3	many
TGTGCCAGCTCACCAGCCCAGGGACAGGGTTGGGAGACCCAGCACTTC	CASSPAQGQGWETQHF	TRBV18	TRBD1	TRBJ2-5	few
TGTGCCAGCAGCTTGGGAATGGGGGGCGGGGTCACTGAAGCTTTCTTT	CASSLGMGGGVTEAFF	TRBV5-5	NA	TRBJ1-1	NA
TGCGCCAGCAGCTTGGACGCAGGGGCTGTTGAAGCTTTCTTT	CASSLDAGAVEAFF	TRBV5-1	NA	TRBJ1-1	NA
TGTGCCAGCAGCGTAGTGCAGGGACTCGATACGCAGTATTTT	CASSVVQGLDTQYF	TRBV9	NA	TRBJ2-3	NA
TGTGCCAGCAGTTACCTAGCGGACAGCAAAAACATTCAGTACTTC	CASSYLADSKNIQYF	TRBV6-5	NA	TRBJ2-4	few
TGCAGTGCCTACCCCGGGACAGGGGAAATCCCTAACTATGGCTACACCTTC	CSAYPGTGEIPNYGYTF	TRBV20-1	TRBD1	TRBJ1-2	NA
TGCGCCAGCAGCCAAGAACCGAGCACTGAAGCTTTCTTT	CASSQEPSTEAFF	TRBV4-1	NA	TRBJ1-1	few
TGTGCCAGCAGTCTGTTAAATAATCTGAACACTGAAGCTTTCTTT	CASSLLNNLNTEAFF	TRBV12-3/TRBV12-4	NA	TRBJ1-1	NA
TGTGCCAGTAGACAGGCAACTAGCACAGATACGCAGTATTTT	CASRQATSTDTQYF	TRBV6-1	NA	TRBJ2-3	NA
TGTGCCAGCAGCTTGGGGGTCGGGGGTTTCTCTGGAAACACCATATATTTT	CASSLGVGGFSGNTIYF	TRBV7-2	NA	TRBJ1-3	NA
TGTGCCAGCAGCCCATCGGCGGGACTCGGGGAAAATGAGCAGTTCTTC	CASSPSAGLGENEQFF	TRBV7-2	NA	TRBJ2-1	few
TGTGCCAGCAGCTTCGGACTAGTGAGCACCGGGGAGCTGTTTTTT	CASSFGLVSTGELFF	TRBV9	TRBD2	TRBJ2-2	NA
TGTGCCAGCAGTGTCGGGGGGAGGAAGGGATCAGGCGGCTACACCTTC	CASSVGGRKGSGGYTF	TRBV27	NA	TRBJ1-2	NA
TGTGCCAGCAGTGTTTCAGGGTTGGGGGAAGGCTACACCTTC	CASSVSGLGEGYTF	TRBV6-1	NA	TRBJ1-2	NA
TGCGCCAGCAGCTTTGGGGGACTAGCGGGGCAAGATACGCAGTATTTT	CASSFGGLAGQDTQYF	TRBV5-1	TRBD2	TRBJ2-3	few
TGCAGCGTAGACTGGGGACAGACTGAAGCTTTCTTT	CSVDWGQTEAFF	TRBV29-1	TRBD1	TRBJ1-1	few
TGTGCCAGCTCTCCTACCGGGACAGGAGAGACCCAGTACTTC	CASSPTGTGETQYF	TRBV18	TRBD1	TRBJ2-5	few
TGCAGCGTTGACCCCCGGACTAGCACAGATACGCAGTATTTT	CSVDPRTSTDTQYF	TRBV29-1	NA	TRBJ2-3	many
TGCAGCGGCGGTAACAGGGCGGCCGGGGAGCTGTTTTTT	CSGGNRAAGELFF	TRBV29-1	NA	TRBJ2-2	NA
TGCGCCAGCAGCCAAGGGGTGACAGGGGAAGAGACCCAGTACTTC	CASSQGVTGEETQYF	TRBV4-1	TRBD1	TRBJ2-5	NA
TGCAGCGTCAGCCAGGCCCCCGGGGAGCTGTTTTTT	CSVSQAPGELFF	TRBV29-1	NA	TRBJ2-2	NA
TGTGCCAGCAGTTACGCGGACAGGAACACTGAAGCTTTCTTT	CASSYADRNTEAFF	TRBV6-2/TRBV6-3	NA	TRBJ1-1	NA
TGTGCCAGCAGCTTGATAACTAGCGTGAGGCAGTTCTTC	CASSLITSVRQFF	TRBV5-5	TRBD2	TRBJ2-1	few
TGTGCCAGCAGCTTAGGTCCCCAGGCTTTCTACGAGCAGTACTTC	CASSLGPQAFYEQYF	TRBV11-1	NA	TRBJ2-7	NA
TGTGCCAGTACCCGACTAGCGGGGGGCCAAGAGACCCAGTACTTC	CASTRLAGGQETQYF	TRBV19	TRBD2	TRBJ2-5	few
TGCAGCGTTGAAAATCCACCAGCAGATACGCAGTATTTT	CSVENPPADTQYF	TRBV29-1	NA	TRBJ2-3	NA
TGCGCCAGCAGCCAAGGAGGGAGGAGCACAGATACGCAGTATTTT	CASSQGGRSTDTQYF	TRBV4-3	NA	TRBJ2-3	few